What follows is one T cell receptor (beta chain) and its context. The antigen remains unidentified. The data derive from a study of T cell responses to AZD1222 COVID-19 vaccine. Whole-study results and caveats: There were mostly white British donors and more females than males, and clonal diversity was possibly underestimated.

In germline, CDR1 is KGHSH, CDR2 LQKENI. The length of the CDR3 is 15 residues. V dropped 5 bases and J dropped 0 bases, with 13 bases sitting between them. Only in-frame clones appear in the TCRdb table, and some are missing; sequencing was by immunoSEQ multiplex PCR. The sample contains more than 100,000 clones, approximately 92% of which appear only once. This TCR derives from an adult in good health. The sample in question was peripheral blood, obtained on day 0 of AZD1222 vaccination. The rearrangement joins TRBV18 to TRBJ1-1, with a possible D match to TRBD1 (5 bases). The CDR3 sequence: CASSWGPLLNTEAFF. CDR3 DNA: TGTGCCAGCTCATGGGGACCTCTTTTGAACACTGAAGCTTTCTTT.